This T cell receptor (beta chain) was identified during a study of blood T cell repertoires in COVID-19. TCRdb's table, derived via immunoSEQ multiplex PCR, lists solely in-frame clones and lacks some. The sample has about 65,000 clones, 77% seen once; the top ten hold about 30%. The sequencing input was peripheral blood. This clonotype was obtained from a human donor in a cohort sampled during active COVID-19.

The CDR3 DNA is TGTGCCAGCAGGCCGGGACAGGACTCCTACGAGCAGTACTTC. Translating gives CASRPGQDSYEQYF. V gene TRBV6-5 combines with J gene TRBJ2-7, with 8 bases aligning to TRBD1. The CDR3 is made up of 14 amino acids. Germline V gene lookup returns CDR1 MNHEY and CDR2 SVGAGI. J gave up 0 bases and V 6 bases, and 4 bases lay outside the gene matches.